This T cell receptor beta chain was captured in a study of blood T cell repertoires in COVID-19. Profiled with immunoSEQ multiplex PCR; TCRdb holds only in-frame clones, not every one. The table includes fewer than 300,000 clones, approximately 90% detected once. The sample comprised peripheral blood. The TCR was taken from a woman under 40 with COVID-19, enrolled during active disease.

The CDR3 DNA follows: TGTGCCAGCAGTCTTAATCGGGACAGGCTTGAAGCTTTCTTT. Translating it yields CASSLNRDRLEAFF. V gene TRBV7-8 combines with J gene TRBJ1-1, with TRBD1 identical over 8 bases. The CDR3 runs to 14 residues. Germline assignment: CDR1 SGHVS and CDR2 FQNEAQ. V trimming: 6 bases; J trimming: 7 bases; junction bases outside the gene matches: 10.